Listed below are T cell receptor beta chains from one sample, sequenced in a study of T cells in Graves' hyperthyroidism and ophthalmopathy. One entry per CDR3 protein, called by TCRdb with MiXCR from the multiplex PCR reads. Here the sample spans a few hundred thousand distinct CDR3 sequences, around 18% being singletons. Material: blood. These receptors were obtained from a woman in her 40s with Graves' ophthalmopathy. CDR3s include the opening cysteine and the closing phenylalanine or tryptophan. A D gene is named only where the DNA matches it firmly. Clone size, where shown, is once, few, many, or a class for clones that have expanded.

d_call,v_call,j_call,clone_size,cdr3_aa,cdr3_nt
TRBD2,TRBV29-1,TRBJ2-7,many,CSAQALAGVSEQYF,TGCAGCGCCCAAGCACTAGCGGGAGTAAGCGAGCAGTACTTC
.,TRBV25-1,TRBJ2-7,many,CASSEYRQGNYEQYF,TGTGCCAGCAGTGAATATAGGCAGGGAAATTACGAGCAGTACTTC
TRBD1,TRBV6-5,TRBJ1-5,many,CASSWDSFSNQPQHF,TGTGCCAGCAGTTGGGACAGCTTTTCCAATCAGCCCCAGCATTTT
.,TRBV6-1,TRBJ1-2,.,CASSSRFGGGDHYGYTF,TGTGCCAGCAGCAGTCGGTTTGGTGGGGGTGATCACTATGGCTACACCTTC
.,TRBV11-2,TRBJ1-2,.,CASSLRPKPENYGYTF,TGTGCCAGCAGCTTAAGACCCAAACCCGAGAACTATGGCTACACCTTC
.,TRBV5-1,TRBJ2-2,many,CASSLVLNTGELFF,TGCGCCAGCAGCTTGGTACTGAACACCGGGGAGCTGTTTTTT
TRBD2,TRBV4-1,TRBJ2-7,many,CASSQSLAGTSYEQYF,TGCGCCAGCAGCCAAAGTTTAGCGGGAACATCCTACGAGCAGTACTTC
.,TRBV20-1,TRBJ2-7,many,CSARLRLGYEQYF,TGCAGTGCTAGATTGCGGTTGGGCTACGAGCAGTACTTC
TRBD2,TRBV6-2/TRBV6-3,TRBJ2-7,.,CASSYYQLAGWAEQYF,TGTGCCAGCAGTTACTACCAACTAGCGGGATGGGCCGAGCAGTACTTC
.,TRBV13,TRBJ2-5,many,CASSSRQPKETQYF,TGTGCCAGCAGCTCTCGACAGCCCAAGGAGACCCAGTACTTC
TRBD1,TRBV6-5,TRBJ1-5,many,CASSSDPRGHQPQHF,TGTGCCAGCAGTTCCGACCCCAGGGGGCATCAGCCCCAGCATTTT
TRBD1,TRBV28,TRBJ2-4,.,CATSPGGLAKNIQYF,TGTGCCACCTCACCAGGGGGCTTGGCCAAAAACATTCAGTACTTC